This T cell receptor beta chain was recovered during a study of CD8 T cells in Susac syndrome (dated by TCRdb to about 2019). Context from the whole study: Of the Susac syndrome patients who were sequenced, eight or nine were in clinical remission while roughly six had clinically active disease. The clonality of the CD8+ T cell repertoire was compared across approximately 12 healthy donors, around 14 Susac syndrome patients and around 16 multiple sclerosis patients. Susac syndrome patients were therapy-naive, on corticosteroids (some also receiving IVIg), or on IVIg alone at blood withdrawal. Whether CD8+ T cell activation and differentiation in Susac syndrome was antigen driven was tested using repertoire sequencing.

Regarding this clonotype: It has no known antigen specificity. One end of the junction fails to match germline, which may point to a read error.

Peripheral blood CD8+ and CD4+ T cells from healthy donors, Susac syndrome patients and multiple sclerosis patients were profiled using high-throughput TCR beta sequencing. Susac syndrome patients met recently defined diagnostic criteria for definite or probable disease. Bulk CD8+ and CD4+ T cells were purified by magnetic negative isolation, while CD8+ TEMRA cells were enriched using FACS. Blood was collected in EDTA tubes and processed within 24 hours, with PBMCs isolated through density gradient centrifugation. PBMCs intended for TCR sequencing were cryopreserved in liquid nitrogen and were subsequently thawed in a 37 degrees C water bath. Purity of sorted or isolated CD4+, CD8+ and CD8+ TEMRA cells was at least 90%. RNA was extracted using the RNeasy kit, and roughly 0.5 to 1 ug of the RNA was reverse transcribed with random hexamers. TCR beta CDR3 regions were amplified with the immunoSEQ multiplex PCR assay covering 54 Vbeta and 13 Jbeta segments. PCR amplification bias was corrected by using a synthetic template baseline for primer optimization and computational correction. Per the source publication's procedure: Reads were annotated to V, D and J genes according to IMGT and were analyzed with immunoSEQ Analyzer, with only productive sequences retained. Clonality was computed as one minus Shannon entropy normalized by log2 of the number of productive unique sequences. Public and private clones were assessed among the 100 most prevalent clones of each patient and control. Clones were defined as Susac-specific if absent from the healthy and MS cohorts, from approximately 1,100 published viral clones and from other ImmuneACCESS disease sequences. TCRdb reprocessed the public reads (quality trimming at Q25 with fastp, clone calling with MiXCR) and kept in-frame beta chains. Every distinct CDR3 protein forms one entry, paired with its most common genes and DNA. For this entry, the V and J calls and clone size follow TCRdb and not the study's own pipeline. Present in this sample are about 190,000 distinct CDR3 sequences, over 90% of which were seen just once. Of the sample, approximately 0.16% is held by the ten largest clones.

CDR1 and CDR2, per the germline V gene (reference sequence), are SSHAT and FNYEAQ. The CDR3 runs 15 amino acids, cysteine and phenylalanine included. Only the CDR3 part of the read is kept: 45 bases, read in frame from the first base. General conclusions and limits of the study: The TCR sequencing and HLA analysis was acknowledged to have included a relatively small number of individuals. Around 15 Susac-specific public clones were identified in the total CD8+ repertoire, and roughly five Susac-specific public clones were identified in the CD8+ TEMRA repertoire. CD8+ repertoires in Susac syndrome showed clonal expansion, which was highest in CD8+ TEMRA cells and was greater in clinically active patients than in remitting patients.

This TCR was recovered from a human donor with Susac syndrome. Recombination linked TRBV7-7 to TRBJ2-3; a confident D gene designation cannot be given. Sequenced: CD8+ T cells from PBMCs. The CDR3 in this case is CASSPSPGASDTQYF. The DNA sequence is given as TGTGCTAGCAGCCCCTCTCCGGGCGCATCAGATACGCAGTATTTT.